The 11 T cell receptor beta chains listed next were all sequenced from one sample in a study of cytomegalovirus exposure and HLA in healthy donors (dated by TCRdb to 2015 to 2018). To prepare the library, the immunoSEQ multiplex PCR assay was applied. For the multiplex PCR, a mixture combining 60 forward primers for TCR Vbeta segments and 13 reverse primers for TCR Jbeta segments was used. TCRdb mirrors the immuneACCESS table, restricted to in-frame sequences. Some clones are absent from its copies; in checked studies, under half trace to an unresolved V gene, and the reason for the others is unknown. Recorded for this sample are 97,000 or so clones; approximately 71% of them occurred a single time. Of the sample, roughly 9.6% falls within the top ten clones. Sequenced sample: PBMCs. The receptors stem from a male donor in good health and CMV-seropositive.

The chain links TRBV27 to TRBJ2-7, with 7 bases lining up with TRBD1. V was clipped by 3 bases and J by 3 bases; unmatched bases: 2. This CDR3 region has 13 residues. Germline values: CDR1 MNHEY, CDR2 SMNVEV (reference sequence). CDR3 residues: CASSLGQHYEQYF. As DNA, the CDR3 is TGTGCCAGCAGTTTGGGACAGCACTACGAGCAGTACTTC.

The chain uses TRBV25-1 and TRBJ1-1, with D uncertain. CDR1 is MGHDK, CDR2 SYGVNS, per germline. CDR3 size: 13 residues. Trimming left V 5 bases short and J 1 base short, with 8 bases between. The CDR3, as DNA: TGTGCCAGCAGTCTAATCGGGAACACTGAAGCTTTCTTT. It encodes CASSLIGNTEAFF.

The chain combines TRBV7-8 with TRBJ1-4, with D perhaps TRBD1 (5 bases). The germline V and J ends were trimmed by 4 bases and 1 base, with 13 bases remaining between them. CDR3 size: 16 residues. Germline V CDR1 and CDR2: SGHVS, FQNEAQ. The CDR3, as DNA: TGTGCCAGCAGCTCGCAGGGTGCCCTAACTAATGAAAAACTGTTTTTT. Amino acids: CASSSQGALTNEKLFF.

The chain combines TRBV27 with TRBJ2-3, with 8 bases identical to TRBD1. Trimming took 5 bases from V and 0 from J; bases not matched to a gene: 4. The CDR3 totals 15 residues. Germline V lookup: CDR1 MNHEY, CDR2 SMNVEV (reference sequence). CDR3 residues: CASSPYRGSTDTQYF. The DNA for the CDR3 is TGTGCCAGCAGTCCCTACAGGGGGAGCACAGATACGCAGTATTTT.

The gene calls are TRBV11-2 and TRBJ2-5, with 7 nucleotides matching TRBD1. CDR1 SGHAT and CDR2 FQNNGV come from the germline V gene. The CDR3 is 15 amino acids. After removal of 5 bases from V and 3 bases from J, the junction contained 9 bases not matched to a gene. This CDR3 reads CASSPRGQTEETQYF. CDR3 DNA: TGTGCCAGCAGCCCCCGGGGACAGACCGAAGAGACCCAGTACTTC.

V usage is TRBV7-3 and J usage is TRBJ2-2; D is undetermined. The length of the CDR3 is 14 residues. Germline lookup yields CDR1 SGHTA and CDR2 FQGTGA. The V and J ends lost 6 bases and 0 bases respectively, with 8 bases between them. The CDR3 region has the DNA TGTGCCAGCAGACCAGGCGCGAACACCGGGGAGCTGTTTTTT. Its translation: CASRPGANTGELFF.

The CDR3 nucleotides are TGTGCCTGGAGTGTAACGGAGATCACAGATACGCAGTATTTT. It yields the protein CAWSVTEITDTQYF. The rearrangement uses TRBV30 and TRBJ2-3; D is ambiguous. This CDR3 has 14 residues. V was pared by 0 bases and J by 2 bases, with 9 bases between. Germline CDR1 GTSNPN, CDR2 SVGIG (reference sequence).

The CDR3 is CAISESYGSYEQYF. Here the CDR3 DNA reads TGTGCCATCAGTGAGTCATACGGCTCCTACGAGCAGTACTTC. V usage is TRBV10-3 and J usage is TRBJ2-7; no reliable D call. The ends were cut back, 0 bases at V and 0 bases at J, with 6 bases in the middle. The CDR3 extends over 14 amino acids. Per germline, CDR1 ENHRY and CDR2 SYGVKD.

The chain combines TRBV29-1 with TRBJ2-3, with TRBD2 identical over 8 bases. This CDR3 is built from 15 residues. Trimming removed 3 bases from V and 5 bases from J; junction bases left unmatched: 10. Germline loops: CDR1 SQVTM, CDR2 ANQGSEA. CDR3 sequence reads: CSVDERGTGVDTQYF. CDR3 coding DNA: TGCAGCGTTGATGAGCGGGGGACGGGCGTAGATACGCAGTATTTT.

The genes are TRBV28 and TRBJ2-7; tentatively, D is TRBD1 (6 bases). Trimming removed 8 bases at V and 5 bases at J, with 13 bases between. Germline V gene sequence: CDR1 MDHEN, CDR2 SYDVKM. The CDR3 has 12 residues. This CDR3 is CASGTGSHEQYF. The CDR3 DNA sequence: TGTGCCAGCGGTACAGGGTCTCACGAGCAGTACTTC.

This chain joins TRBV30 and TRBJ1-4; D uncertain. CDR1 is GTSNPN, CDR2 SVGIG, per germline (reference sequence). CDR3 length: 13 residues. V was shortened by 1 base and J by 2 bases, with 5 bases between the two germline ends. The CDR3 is CAWSGQTNEKLFF. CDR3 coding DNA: TGTGCCTGGAGTGGTCAGACTAATGAAAAACTGTTTTTT.